The 6 T cell receptor beta chains below were found in one sample sequenced in a study of control samples from healthy donors and cancer patients. The method was immunoSEQ multiplex PCR; TCRdb's version includes in-frame clones alone and lacks a portion of them. Of about 65,000 clones listed, 90% are singletons. The sample comprised PBMCs. The receptor source for this set is a woman in her 50s with colorectal cancer.

The rearrangement uses TRBV5-6 and TRBJ2-7; D may be TRBD1 or TRBD2 (5 bases each). The V gene's germline CDR1 is SGHDT and CDR2 YYEEEE. Trimming shortened V by 4 bases and J by 1 base, and 15 bases separated the two germline ends. The CDR3 contains 15 residues. CDR3 protein: CASSPLGPDSYEQYF. DNA for the CDR3: TGTGCCAGCAGCCCACTGGGACCGGATTCCTACGAGCAGTACTTC.

This chain connects TRBV2 to TRBJ1-5; TRBD1 agrees at 8 bases. The CDR3 consists of 13 residues. In germline, CDR1 is SNHLY, CDR2 FYNNEI. Trimming removed 11 bases from V and 4 bases from J; junction bases left unmatched: 7. The CDR3 DNA reads as TGTGCCGCACGACAGGGGCTGAATCAGCCCCAGCATTTT. Protein product: CAARQGLNQPQHF.

This sequence joins TRBV18 and TRBJ2-7; the match to TRBD2 covers 7 bases. Trimming removed 6 bases from V and 2 bases from J; junction bases left unmatched: 7. The CDR3 is 14 residues long. From germline, CDR1 is KGHSH and CDR2 LQKENI. The CDR3 DNA reads TGTGCCAGCTCTCCCGGGACTACCACCTACGAGCAGTACTTC. Translated: CASSPGTTTYEQYF.

V and J are TRBV28 and TRBJ1-1; no clear D. The CDR3 is made up of 15 amino acids. V lost 5 bases and J lost 0, with 13 bases in between. Germline V gives CDR1 MDHEN, CDR2 SYDVKM. Here the CDR3 reads CASSPPTGLNTEAFF. CDR3 DNA: TGTGCCAGCAGTCCACCGACGGGGTTGAACACTGAAGCTTTCTTT. Complete variable domain (other parts from reference TRBV28 and TRBJ1-1): DVKVTQSSRYLVKRTGEKVFLECVQDMDHENMFWYRQDPGLGLRLIYFSYDVKMKEKGDIPEGYSVSREKKERFSLILESASTNQTSMYLCASSPPTGLNTEAFFGQGTRLTVV.

The chain links TRBV5-4 to TRBJ1-1; 11 nucleotides align to TRBD1. V lost 5 bases and J lost 6; bases outside the gene matches: 6. The length of the CDR3 is 14 residues. Germline CDR1 SGHNT, CDR2 YYREEE (reference sequence). The CDR3 loop is CASRRDRGDAEAFF. As DNA, the CDR3 is TGTGCCAGCAGAAGGGACAGGGGGGACGCTGAAGCTTTCTTT.

This chain connects TRBV19 to TRBJ2-3; 10 bases map to TRBD2. The germline gives CDR1 LNHDA, CDR2 SQIVND (reference sequence). V lost 7 bases, J lost 2 bases, and 9 bases stayed unmatched. The CDR3 is made up of 16 amino acids. CDR3 loop: CASKREGPTNTDTQYF. The CDR3 bases are TGTGCCAGTAAGCGGGAGGGTCCCACGAACACAGATACGCAGTATTTT.